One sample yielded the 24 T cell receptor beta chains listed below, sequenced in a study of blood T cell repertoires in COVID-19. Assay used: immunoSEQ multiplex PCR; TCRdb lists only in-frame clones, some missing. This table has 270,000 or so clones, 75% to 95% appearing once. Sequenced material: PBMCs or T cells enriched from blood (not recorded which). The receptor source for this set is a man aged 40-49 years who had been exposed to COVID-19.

This chain's CDR3 is CASGSQDSRNTDTQYF. In nucleotides, the CDR3 is TGTGCTAGTGGCTCTCAAGACTCGAGAAACACAGATACGCAGTATTTT. This rearrangement joins TRBV12-5 to TRBJ2-3; the D is unclear. V shed 6 bases and J shed 2 bases, with 18 bases lying between them. CDR1 LGHNT and CDR2 FRNRAP come from the germline V gene. This CDR3 has 16 residues. Based on the CDR3 plus reference TRBV12-5 and TRBJ2-3, the full variable domain is DARVTQTPRHKVTEMGQEVTMRCQPILGHNTVFWYRQTMMQGLELLAYFRNRAPLDDSGMPKDRFSAEMPDATLATLKIQPSEPRDSAVYFCASGSQDSRNTDTQYFGPGTRLTVL.

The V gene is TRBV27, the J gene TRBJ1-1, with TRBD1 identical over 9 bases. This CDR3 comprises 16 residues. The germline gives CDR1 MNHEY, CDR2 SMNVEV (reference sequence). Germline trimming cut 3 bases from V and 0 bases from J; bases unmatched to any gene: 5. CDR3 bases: TGTGCCAGCAGTTTGGGACAGGGTACGATGAACACTGAAGCTTTCTTT. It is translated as CASSLGQGTMNTEAFF.

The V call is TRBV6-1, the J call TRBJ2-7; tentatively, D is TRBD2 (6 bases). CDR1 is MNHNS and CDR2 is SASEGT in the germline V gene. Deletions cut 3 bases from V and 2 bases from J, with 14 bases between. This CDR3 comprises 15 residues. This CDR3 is CASSEVIAEAYEQYF. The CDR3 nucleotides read TGTGCCAGCAGTGAGGTTATAGCGGAAGCCTACGAGCAGTACTTC.

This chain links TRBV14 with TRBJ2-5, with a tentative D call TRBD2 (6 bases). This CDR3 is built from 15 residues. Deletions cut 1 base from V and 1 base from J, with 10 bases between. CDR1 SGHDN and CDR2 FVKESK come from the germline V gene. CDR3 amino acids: CASSQGLGLQETQYF. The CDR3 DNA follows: TGTGCCAGCAGCCAAGGACTAGGCCTCCAAGAGACCCAGTACTTC. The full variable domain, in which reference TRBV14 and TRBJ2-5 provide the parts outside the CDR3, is EAGVTQFPSHSVIEKGQTVTLRCDPISGHDNLYWYRRVMGKEIKFLLHFVKESKQDESGMPNNRFLAERTGGTYSTLKVQPAELEDSGVYFCASSQGLGLQETQYFGPGTRLLVL.

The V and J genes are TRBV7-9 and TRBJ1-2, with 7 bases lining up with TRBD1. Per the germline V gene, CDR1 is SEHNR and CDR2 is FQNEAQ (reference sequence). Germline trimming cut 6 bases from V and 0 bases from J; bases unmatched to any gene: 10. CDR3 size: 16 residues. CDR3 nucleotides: TGTGCCAGCAGTTACGAGGGACAGTTCGCTAACTATGGCTACACCTTC. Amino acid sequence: CASSYEGQFANYGYTF.

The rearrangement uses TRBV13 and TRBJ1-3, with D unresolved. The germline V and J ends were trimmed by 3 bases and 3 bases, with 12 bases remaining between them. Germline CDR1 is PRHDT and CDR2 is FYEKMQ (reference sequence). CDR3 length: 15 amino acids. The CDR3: CASSFGVAYGNTIYF. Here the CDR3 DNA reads TGTGCCAGCAGCTTCGGGGTGGCGTATGGAAACACCATATATTTT. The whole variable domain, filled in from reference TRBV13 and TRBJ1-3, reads AAGVIQSPRHLIKEKRETATLKCYPIPRHDTVYWYQQGPGQDPQFLISFYEKMQSDKGSIPDRFSAQQFSDYHSELNMSSLELGDSALYFCASSFGVAYGNTIYFGEGSWLTVV.

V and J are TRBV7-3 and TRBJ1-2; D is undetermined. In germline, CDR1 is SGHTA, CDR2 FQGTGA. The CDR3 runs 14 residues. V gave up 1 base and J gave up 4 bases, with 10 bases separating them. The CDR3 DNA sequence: TGTGCCAGCAGCTTAAATCGGGGTGGCTATGGCTACACCTTC. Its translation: CASSLNRGGYGYTF.

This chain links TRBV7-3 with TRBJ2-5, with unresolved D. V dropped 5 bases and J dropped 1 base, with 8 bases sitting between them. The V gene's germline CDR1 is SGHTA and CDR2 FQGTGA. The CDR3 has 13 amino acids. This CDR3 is CASSTVSQETQYF. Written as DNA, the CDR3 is TGTGCCAGCAGCACAGTTTCCCAAGAGACCCAGTACTTC.

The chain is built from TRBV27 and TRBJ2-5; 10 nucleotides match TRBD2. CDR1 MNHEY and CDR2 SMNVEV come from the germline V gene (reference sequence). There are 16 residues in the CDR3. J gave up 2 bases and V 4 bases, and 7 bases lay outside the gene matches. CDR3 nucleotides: TGTGCCAGCAGTTCCACTAGCGGGAAAATTCAAGAGACCCAGTACTTC. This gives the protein CASSSTSGKIQETQYF.

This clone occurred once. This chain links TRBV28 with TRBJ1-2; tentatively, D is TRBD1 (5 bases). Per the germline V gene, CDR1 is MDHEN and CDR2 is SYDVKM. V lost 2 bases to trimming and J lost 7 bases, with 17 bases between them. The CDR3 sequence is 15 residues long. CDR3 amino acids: CASSLAGQGGGGYTF. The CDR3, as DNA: TGTGCCAGCAGTTTAGCGGGCCAGGGAGGAGGTGGCTACACCTTC.

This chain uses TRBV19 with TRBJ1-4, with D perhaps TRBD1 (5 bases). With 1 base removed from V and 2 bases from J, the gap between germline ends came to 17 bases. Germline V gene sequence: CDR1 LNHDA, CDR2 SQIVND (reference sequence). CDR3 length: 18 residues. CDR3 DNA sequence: TGTGCCAGTAGTATAGGAGGAGGGACTTTCGGCACTAATGAAAAACTGTTTTTT. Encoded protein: CASSIGGGTFGTNEKLFF.

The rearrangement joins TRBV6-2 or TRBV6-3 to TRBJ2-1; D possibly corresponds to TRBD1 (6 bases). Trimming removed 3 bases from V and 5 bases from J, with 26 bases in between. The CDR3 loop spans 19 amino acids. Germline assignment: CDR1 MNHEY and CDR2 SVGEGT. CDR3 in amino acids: CASSYGGLKQGISDNEQFF. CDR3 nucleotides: TGTGCCAGCAGTTATGGGGGCTTAAAGCAGGGGATTTCGGACAATGAGCAGTTCTTC.

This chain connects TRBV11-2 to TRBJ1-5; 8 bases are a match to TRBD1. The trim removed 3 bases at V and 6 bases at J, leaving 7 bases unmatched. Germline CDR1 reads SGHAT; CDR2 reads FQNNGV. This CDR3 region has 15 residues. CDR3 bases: TGTGCCAGCAGCTTCGGACAGGGTGAGCTTCAGCCCCAGCATTTT. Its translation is CASSFGQGELQPQHF.

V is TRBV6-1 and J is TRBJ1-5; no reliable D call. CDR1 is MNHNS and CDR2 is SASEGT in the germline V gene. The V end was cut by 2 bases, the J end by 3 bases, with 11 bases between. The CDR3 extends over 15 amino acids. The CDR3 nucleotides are TGTGCCAGCAGTGAATCGGGGTTTATCAATCAGCCCCAGCATTTT. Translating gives CASSESGFINQPQHF.

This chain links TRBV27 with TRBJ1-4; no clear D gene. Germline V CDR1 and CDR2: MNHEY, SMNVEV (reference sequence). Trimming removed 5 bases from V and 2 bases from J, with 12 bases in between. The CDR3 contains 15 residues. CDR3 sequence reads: CASSPRFATNEKLFF. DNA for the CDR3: TGTGCCAGCAGTCCCCGGTTCGCTACTAATGAAAAACTGTTTTTT.

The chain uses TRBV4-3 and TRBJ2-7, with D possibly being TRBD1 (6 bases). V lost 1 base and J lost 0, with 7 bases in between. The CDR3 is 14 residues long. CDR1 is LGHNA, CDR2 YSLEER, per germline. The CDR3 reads CASSQGQASYEQYF. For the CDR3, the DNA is TGCGCCAGCAGCCAAGGACAGGCCTCCTACGAGCAGTACTTC.

DNA of the CDR3: TGTGCCAGCAGCCAAGATAAATTAAATAGGGGCTTTTCCTACGAGCAGTACTTC. It encodes CASSQDKLNRGFSYEQYF. The chain carries TRBV3-1 (or the pseudogene TRBV3-2) and TRBJ2-7, with D perhaps matching TRBD1 (5 bases). CDR1 and CDR2 from the germline V gene are LGHDT and YNNKEL (reference sequence). V was clipped by 0 bases and J by 1 base, with 19 bases between them. The CDR3 extends over 18 amino acids.

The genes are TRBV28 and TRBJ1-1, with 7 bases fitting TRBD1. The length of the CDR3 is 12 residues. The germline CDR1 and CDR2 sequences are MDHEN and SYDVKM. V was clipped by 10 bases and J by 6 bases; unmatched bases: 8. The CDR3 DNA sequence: TGTGCCACTATCCGGACAGGACCTGAAGCTTTCTTT. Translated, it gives CATIRTGPEAFF.

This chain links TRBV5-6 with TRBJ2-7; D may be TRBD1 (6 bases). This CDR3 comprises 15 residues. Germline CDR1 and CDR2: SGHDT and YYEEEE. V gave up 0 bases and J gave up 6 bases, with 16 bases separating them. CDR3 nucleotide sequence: TGTGCCAGCAGCTTGGAGGCAGGGGAATTTTTCGAGCAGTACTTC. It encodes CASSLEAGEFFEQYF.

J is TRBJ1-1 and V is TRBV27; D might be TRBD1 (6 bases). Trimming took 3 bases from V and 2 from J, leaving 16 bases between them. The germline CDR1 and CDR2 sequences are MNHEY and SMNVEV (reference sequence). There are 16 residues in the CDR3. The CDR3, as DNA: TGTGCCAGCAGTTTCACCCACAGGGAGGGTAACACTGAAGCTTTCTTT. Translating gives CASSFTHREGNTEAFF.

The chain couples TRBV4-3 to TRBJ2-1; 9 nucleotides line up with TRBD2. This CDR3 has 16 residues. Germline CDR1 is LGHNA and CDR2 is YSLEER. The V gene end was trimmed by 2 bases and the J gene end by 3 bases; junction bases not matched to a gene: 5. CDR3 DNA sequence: TGCGCCAGCAGCCAAAGGCTAGCGGGACACTACAATGAGCAGTTCTTC. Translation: CASSQRLAGHYNEQFF.

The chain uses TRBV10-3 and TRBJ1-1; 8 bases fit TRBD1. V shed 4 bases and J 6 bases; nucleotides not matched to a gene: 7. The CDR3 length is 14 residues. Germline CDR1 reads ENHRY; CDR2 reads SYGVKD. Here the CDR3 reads CAISGTGWDAEAFF. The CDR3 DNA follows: TGTGCCATCAGTGGGACAGGGTGGGACGCTGAAGCTTTCTTT.

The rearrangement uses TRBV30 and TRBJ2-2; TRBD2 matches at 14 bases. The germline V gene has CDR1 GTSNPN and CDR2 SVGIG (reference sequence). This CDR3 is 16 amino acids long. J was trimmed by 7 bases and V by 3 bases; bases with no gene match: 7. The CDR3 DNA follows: TGTGCCTGGAGCGCGGGACTAGCGGGAGTGTACGGGGAGCTGTTTTTT. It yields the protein CAWSAGLAGVYGELFF. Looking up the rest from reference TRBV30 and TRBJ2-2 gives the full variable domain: SQTIHQWPATLVQPVGSPLSLECTVEGTSNPNLYWYRQAAGRGLQLLFYSVGIGQISSEVPQNLSASRPQDRQFILSSKKLLLSDSGFYLCAWSAGLAGVYGELFFGEGSRLTVL.

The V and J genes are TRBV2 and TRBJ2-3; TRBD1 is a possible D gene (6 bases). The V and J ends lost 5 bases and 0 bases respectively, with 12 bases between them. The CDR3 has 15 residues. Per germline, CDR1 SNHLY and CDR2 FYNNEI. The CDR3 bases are TGTGCCAGCAGTAGGGACATAACTAGCACAGATACGCAGTATTTT. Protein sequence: CASSRDITSTDTQYF.